Shown below are 26 T cell receptor beta chains from a single sample sequenced in a study of Ad26.COV2.S vaccination and SARS-CoV-2 variants. The repertoire was sequenced with immunoSEQ multiplex PCR; TCRdb's copy has only in-frame clones and lacks some. The data contain some 370,000 clones, 83% of them seen just once; the ten biggest clones take up about 7.4%. Treatment: about 20 received Ad26.COV2.S at low or high dose, single or two shots; a few received placebo; per-sample allocation not given. Collection of samples fell on day 63 after the first vaccine or placebo injection. Here the sequenced sample was peripheral blood, taken in a trial of Ad26.COV2.S vaccine versus placebo. These TCRs come from a person aged 18-65 years who received the Ad26.COV2.S COVID-19 vaccine or a placebo.

This chain links TRBV2 with TRBJ1-1; D is perhaps TRBD1 (5 bases). The germline V and J ends were trimmed by 10 bases and 8 bases, with 17 bases remaining between them. This CDR3 is 12 amino acids long. Germline V gene sequence: CDR1 SNHLY, CDR2 FYNNEI. CDR3 loop: CATTGQGGEAFF. The CDR3 DNA sequence: TGTGCCACCACCGGGCAGGGAGGGGAAGCTTTCTTT.

This clone was counted ten times or more. The chain couples TRBV7-2 to TRBJ1-1, with a possible D match to TRBD1 (6 bases). V gave up 8 bases and J gave up 5 bases, with 24 bases separating them. The germline gives CDR1 SGHTA, CDR2 FQGNSA. There are 16 residues in the CDR3. CDR3 amino acids: CASCIGWGGRYTEAFF. CDR3 DNA: TGTGCCAGCTGCATCGGATGGGGGGGCCGTTATACTGAAGCTTTCTTT.

The chain is built from TRBV3-1 (or the pseudogene TRBV3-2) and TRBJ2-1; a possible D gene is TRBD2 (7 bases). The length of the CDR3 is 16 residues. Trimming removed 4 bases at V and 0 bases at J, with 13 bases between. Per the germline V gene, CDR1 is LGHDT and CDR2 is YNNKEL (reference sequence). CDR3 loop: CASSRRGGSSYNEQFF. The CDR3 DNA follows: TGTGCCAGCAGCCGCCGCGGGGGCAGCTCCTACAATGAGCAGTTCTTC.

This chain uses TRBV5-1 with TRBJ2-4; 9 positions agree with TRBD2. This CDR3 comprises 16 residues. Per the germline V gene, CDR1 is SGHRS and CDR2 is YFSETQ. The V and J ends lost 4 bases and 2 bases, in that order; junction bases with no gene match: 7. The CDR3 reads CASSPTSGASKNIQYF. CDR3 bases: TGCGCCAGCAGCCCGACTAGCGGAGCCTCCAAAAACATTCAGTACTTC.

The chain carries TRBV19 and TRBJ1-5, with D possibly being TRBD1 (5 bases). V was cut by 3 bases and J by 10 bases, with 13 bases left in between. The CDR3 loop spans 13 amino acids. CDR1 LNHDA and CDR2 SQIVND come from the germline V gene (reference sequence). CDR3 coding DNA: TGTGCCAGTAGTATGGGGGGGTTCGACCCCCAGCATTTT. Its translation is CASSMGGFDPQHF.

The V gene is TRBV4-3, the J gene TRBJ1-1; D gene ambiguous. The CDR3 length is 14 residues. The germline gives CDR1 LGHNA, CDR2 YSLEER. V gave up 3 bases and J gave up 4 bases, with 12 bases separating them. The CDR3 sequence is CASSHRAGRTEAFF. CDR3 DNA: TGCGCCAGCAGCCATCGGGCTGGTCGCACTGAAGCTTTCTTT.

The CDR3 is CASSPRESETQYF. CDR3 coding DNA: TGTGCCAGCTCCCCGAGGGAAAGTGAGACCCAGTACTTC. This chain joins TRBV18 and TRBJ2-5; the D gene is possibly TRBD2 (5 bases). Trimming shortened V by 6 bases and J by 5 bases, and 13 bases separated the two germline ends. Germline V lookup: CDR1 KGHSH, CDR2 LQKENI. The CDR3 spans 13 residues. The full variable domain, with the rest looked up from reference TRBV18 and TRBJ2-5, is NAGVMQNPRHLVRRRGQEARLRCSPMKGHSHVYWYRQLPEEGLKFMVYLQKENIIDESGMPKERFSAEFPKEGPSILRIQQVVRGDSAAYFCASSPRESETQYFGPGTRLLVL.

The V call is TRBV7-2, the J call TRBJ2-6, with D unclear. The CDR3 extends over 15 amino acids. CDR1 is SGHTA, CDR2 FQGNSA, per germline. V was shortened by 1 base and J by 1 base, with 5 bases between the two germline ends. This chain's CDR3 is CASSLVGSGANVLTF. CDR3 nucleotides: TGTGCCAGCAGCTTAGTGGGGTCTGGGGCCAACGTCCTGACTTTC.

The chain couples TRBV5-6 to TRBJ2-7; 9 nucleotides agree with TRBD1. The germline V gene encodes CDR1 SGHDT and CDR2 YYEEEE. The V gene end was trimmed by 4 bases and the J gene end by 5 bases; junction bases not matched to a gene: 13. This CDR3 spans 16 amino acids. The CDR3 DNA reads as TGTGCCAGCAGCCCGTATGAGGACAGGGGTTTCGACGAGCAGTACTTC. It encodes CASSPYEDRGFDEQYF.

Details on this clone: Because the CDR3 is missing its conserved closing phenylalanine or tryptophan, this is likely a read error. The DNA is omitted, as the CDR3 cannot be located on it reliably, and the CDR3 follows TCRdb's listing. This chain uses TRBV6-2 or TRBV6-3 with TRBJ1-6; no check of the table's D call, TRBD1, against the DNA was made. The CDR3 is 18 amino acids in total, end residues counted. Per germline, CDR1 MNHEY and CDR2 SVGEGT. CDR3 sequence reads: CASSFPIGTGALRGLTLL.

The J gene is TRBJ1-2, the V gene TRBV6-5; D unclear. V was trimmed by 0 bases and J by 0 bases, leaving 8 bases between them. Germline V gene data show CDR1 as MNHEY and CDR2 as SVGAGI. CDR3 length: 15 amino acids. The CDR3 nucleotides are TGTGCCAGCAGTTACTCGGGCATAACTAACTATGGCTACACCTTC. This translates into CASSYSGITNYGYTF.

The J gene is TRBJ2-2, the V gene TRBV9; D not resolved. CDR1 and CDR2 from the germline V gene are SGDLS and YYNGEE. This CDR3 contains 14 residues. V shed 0 bases and J shed 4 bases, with 7 bases lying between them. Here the CDR3 reads CASSVGVRTGELFF. CDR3 coding DNA: TGTGCCAGCAGCGTAGGGGTTCGCACCGGGGAGCTGTTTTTT. Filled out from reference TRBV9 and TRBJ2-2, the complete variable domain reads DSGVTQTPKHLITATGQRVTLRCSPRSGDLSVYWYQQSLDQGLQFLIQYYNGEERAKGNILERFSAQQFPDLHSELNLSSLELGDSALYFCASSVGVRTGELFFGEGSRLTVL.

In this sample, this clone turned up a few times. The chain uses TRBV11-2 and TRBJ1-2; D call uncertain. V gave up 1 base and J gave up 0 bases, with 6 bases separating them. This CDR3 has 14 amino acids. Germline lookup yields CDR1 SGHAT and CDR2 FQNNGV. CDR3 protein: CASSLASANYGYTF. The CDR3 DNA follows: TGTGCCAGCAGCTTAGCTTCAGCTAACTATGGCTACACCTTC.

This clone was recorded once. The V gene is TRBV4-1, the J gene TRBJ2-5; a weak D match, TRBD2 (7 bases). Germline V gives CDR1 MGHRA, CDR2 YSYEKL. V was trimmed by 0 bases and J by 7 bases, leaving 21 bases between them. The CDR3 spans 17 residues. CDR3 sequence: CASSQEGGRIGTGTQYF. For the CDR3, the DNA is TGCGCCAGCAGCCAAGAGGGGGGGCGGATCGGGACGGGGACCCAGTACTTC.

The rearrangement links TRBV29-1 to TRBJ1-2, with no clear D. The CDR3 runs 12 residues. The germline V and J ends were trimmed by 2 bases and 3 bases, with 7 bases remaining between them. Germline CDR1 is SQVTM and CDR2 is ANQGSEA. The CDR3 nucleotides are TGCAGCGTTGAACCCAGCGACTATGGCTACACCTTC. It codes for CSVEPSDYGYTF.

This clone was found many times. The chain joins TRBV6-5 to TRBJ2-7; 7 bases map to TRBD2. V was clipped by 11 bases and J by 5 bases; unmatched bases: 6. Per germline, CDR1 MNHEY and CDR2 SVGAGI. The CDR3 has 11 amino acids. Written as DNA, the CDR3 is TGTGCCGGGGGGAGGGGCCACGAGCAGTACTTC. This sequence encodes CAGGRGHEQYF.

This clone came up once. This chain links TRBV18 with TRBJ1-1; D is unresolved. This CDR3 region has 12 residues. Per germline, CDR1 KGHSH and CDR2 LQKENI. The V gene lost 6 bases and the J gene lost 4 bases, with 9 bases spanning the gap. Here the CDR3 reads CASSGKGTEAFF. In DNA, the CDR3 is TGTGCCAGCTCCGGAAAGGGCACTGAAGCTTTCTTT.

On this clone: A much larger clone differs by one base, so this may be a read error. This rearrangement joins TRBV2 to TRBJ1-1; TRBD1 is a possible D gene (6 bases). CDR3 size: 13 residues. V lost 6 bases and J lost 5, with 13 bases in between. Germline CDR1 and CDR2: SNHLY and FYNNEI. The CDR3 bases are TGTGCCAGCAGCGTTGACAGGAGGACTGAAGCTTTCTTT. As protein: CASSVDRRTEAFF.

The V and J genes are TRBV7-9 and TRBJ2-5; possibly TRBD1 or TRBD2 for D (5 bases each). Trimming removed 6 bases from V and 0 bases from J, with 11 bases in between. CDR1 is SEHNR, CDR2 FQNEAQ, per germline (reference sequence). CDR3 size: 14 residues. In DNA form, the CDR3 reads TGTGCCAGCAGACGGGACCCGTACCAAGAGACCCAGTACTTC. The encoded protein is CASRRDPYQETQYF.

This chain uses TRBV7-9 with TRBJ2-1; 7 bases agree with TRBD1. The J segment lost 1 base and the V segment lost 2 bases, leaving 8 bases of the junction unmatched. This CDR3 has 17 amino acids. Per germline, CDR1 SEHNR and CDR2 FQNEAQ (reference sequence). CDR3 sequence (DNA): TGTGCCAGCAGCTTAAAACAGGGGTTGCGGTCCTACAATGAGCAGTTCTTC. It specifies CASSLKQGLRSYNEQFF. Full variable domain (outside the CDR3, taken from reference TRBV7-9 and TRBJ2-1): DTGVSQNPRHKITKRGQNVTFRCDPISEHNRLYWYRQTLGQGPEFLTYFQNEAQLEKSRLLSDRFSAERPKGSFSTLEIQRTEQGDSAMYLCASSLKQGLRSYNEQFFGPGTRLTVL.

The chain combines TRBV6-1 with TRBJ2-7, with 12 bases aligning to TRBD2. V lost 1 base and J lost 0; bases outside the gene matches: 10. Germline-derived CDR1 and CDR2 are MNHNS and SASEGT. The CDR3 is 19 amino acids. The DNA of the CDR3 is TGTGCCAGCAGTGAAGTTCCCATACTGACTAGCGGGAGCTCCTACGAGCAGTACTTC. It yields the protein CASSEVPILTSGSSYEQYF.

The chain uses TRBV27 and TRBJ2-5; TRBD1 might be the D (5 bases). Looked up from germline, CDR1 is MNHEY and CDR2 is SMNVEV (reference sequence). The germline V and J ends were trimmed by 5 bases and 3 bases, with 22 bases remaining between them. The CDR3 is 17 residues long. As DNA, the CDR3 is TGTGCCAGCAGTCGCCTGATCGTGCAGGGCTATGAAGAGACCCAGTACTTC. Translating it yields CASSRLIVQGYEETQYF.

The chain recombines TRBV3-1 (or the pseudogene TRBV3-2) with TRBJ2-7; TRBD1 matches 12 bases. Germline loops: CDR1 LGHDT, CDR2 YNNKEL (reference sequence). The CDR3 covers 15 residues. The junction had 8 bases not matched to a gene; V was cut back by 5 bases and J by 6 bases. Here the CDR3 reads CASSNSGQGAVEQYF. For the CDR3, the DNA is TGTGCCAGCAGCAATTCGGGACAGGGGGCCGTCGAGCAGTACTTC.

As to this clone: Distinct nucleotide sequences in the sample also encode this CDR3. CDR3 sequence reads: CASSLLAGVGEQYF. In DNA, the CDR3 is TGTGCCAGCAGCTTACTAGCGGGAGTAGGCGAGCAGTACTTC. V gene TRBV7-3 combines with J gene TRBJ2-7; 10 bases fit TRBD2. Germline V gene data show CDR1 as SGHTA and CDR2 as FQGTGA. The V segment lost 2 bases and the J segment 6 bases; nucleotides outside the gene matches: 4. The CDR3 is 14 amino acids.

The V and J genes are TRBV4-1 and TRBJ2-2; D gene uncertain. Germline CDR1 is MGHRA and CDR2 is YSYEKL. The CDR3 consists of 15 residues. The V gene lost 1 base and the J gene lost 6 bases, with 12 bases spanning the gap. DNA for the CDR3: TGCGCCAGCAGCCAAGGAAGGGCAGGCCCCGGGGAGCTGTTTTTT. Amino acids: CASSQGRAGPGELFF.

The gene calls are TRBV2 and TRBJ2-2, with 8 bases fitting TRBD2. Germline V gives CDR1 SNHLY, CDR2 FYNNEI. V dropped 7 bases and J dropped 4; count of bases not matched to a gene: 11. The CDR3 runs to 16 residues. The CDR3 coding sequence is TGTGCCAGCACCACCGAGGGACTAGGGGCCACCGGGGAGCTGTTTTTT. Translation gives CASTTEGLGATGELFF.